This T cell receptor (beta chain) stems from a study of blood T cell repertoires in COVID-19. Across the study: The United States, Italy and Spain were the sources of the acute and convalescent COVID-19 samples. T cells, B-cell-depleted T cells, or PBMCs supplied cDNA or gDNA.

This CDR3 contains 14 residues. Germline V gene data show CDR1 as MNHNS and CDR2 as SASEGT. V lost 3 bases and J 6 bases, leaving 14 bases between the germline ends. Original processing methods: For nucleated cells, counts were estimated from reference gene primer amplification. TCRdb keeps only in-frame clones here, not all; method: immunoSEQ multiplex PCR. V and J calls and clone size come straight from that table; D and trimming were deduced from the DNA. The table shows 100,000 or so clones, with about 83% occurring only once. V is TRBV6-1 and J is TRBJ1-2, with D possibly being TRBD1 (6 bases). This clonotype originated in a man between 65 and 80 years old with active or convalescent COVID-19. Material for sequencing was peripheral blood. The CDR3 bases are TGTGCCAGCAGTGACAGGGGAAGGGCGCATGGCTACACCTTC. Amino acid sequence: CASSDRGRAHGYTF.